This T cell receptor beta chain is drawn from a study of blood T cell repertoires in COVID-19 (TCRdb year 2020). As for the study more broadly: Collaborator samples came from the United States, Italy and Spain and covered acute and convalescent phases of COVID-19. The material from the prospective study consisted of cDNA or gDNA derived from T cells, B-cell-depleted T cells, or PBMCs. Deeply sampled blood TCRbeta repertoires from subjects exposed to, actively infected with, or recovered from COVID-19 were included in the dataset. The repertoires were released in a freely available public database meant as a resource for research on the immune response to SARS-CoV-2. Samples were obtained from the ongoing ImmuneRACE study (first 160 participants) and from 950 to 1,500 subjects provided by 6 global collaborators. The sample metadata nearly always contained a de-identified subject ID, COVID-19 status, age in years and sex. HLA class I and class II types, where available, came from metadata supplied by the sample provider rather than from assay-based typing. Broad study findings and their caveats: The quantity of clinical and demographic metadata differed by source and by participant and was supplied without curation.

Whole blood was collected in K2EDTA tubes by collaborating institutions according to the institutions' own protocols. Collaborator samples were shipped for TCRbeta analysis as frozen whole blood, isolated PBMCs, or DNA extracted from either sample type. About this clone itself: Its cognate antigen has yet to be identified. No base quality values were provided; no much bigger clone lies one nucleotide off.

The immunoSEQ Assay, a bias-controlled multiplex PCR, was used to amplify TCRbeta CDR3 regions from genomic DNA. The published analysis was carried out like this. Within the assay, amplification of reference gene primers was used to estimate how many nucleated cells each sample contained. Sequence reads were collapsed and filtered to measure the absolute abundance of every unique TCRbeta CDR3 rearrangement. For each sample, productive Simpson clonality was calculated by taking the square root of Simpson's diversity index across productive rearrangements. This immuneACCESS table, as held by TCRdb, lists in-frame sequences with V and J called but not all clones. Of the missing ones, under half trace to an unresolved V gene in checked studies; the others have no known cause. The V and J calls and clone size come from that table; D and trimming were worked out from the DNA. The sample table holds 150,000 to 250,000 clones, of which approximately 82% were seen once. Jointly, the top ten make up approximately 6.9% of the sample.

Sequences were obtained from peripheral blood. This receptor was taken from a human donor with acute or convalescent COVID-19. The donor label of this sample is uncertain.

The nucleotides read TGCGCCAGCAGCCAACCCGTCAACACTGAAGCTTTCTTT. This encodes CASSQPVNTEAFF. Recombination connected TRBV4-1 to TRBJ1-1, with no D gene named confidently. From the cysteine up to the phenylalanine, the CDR3 has a length of 13 residues. Only the CDR3 part of the read is kept: 39 bases, read in frame from the first base. The germline V gene specifies MGHRA as CDR1 and YSYEKL as CDR2. V and J lose 2 bases and 2 bases, and a span of 6 bases separates them.